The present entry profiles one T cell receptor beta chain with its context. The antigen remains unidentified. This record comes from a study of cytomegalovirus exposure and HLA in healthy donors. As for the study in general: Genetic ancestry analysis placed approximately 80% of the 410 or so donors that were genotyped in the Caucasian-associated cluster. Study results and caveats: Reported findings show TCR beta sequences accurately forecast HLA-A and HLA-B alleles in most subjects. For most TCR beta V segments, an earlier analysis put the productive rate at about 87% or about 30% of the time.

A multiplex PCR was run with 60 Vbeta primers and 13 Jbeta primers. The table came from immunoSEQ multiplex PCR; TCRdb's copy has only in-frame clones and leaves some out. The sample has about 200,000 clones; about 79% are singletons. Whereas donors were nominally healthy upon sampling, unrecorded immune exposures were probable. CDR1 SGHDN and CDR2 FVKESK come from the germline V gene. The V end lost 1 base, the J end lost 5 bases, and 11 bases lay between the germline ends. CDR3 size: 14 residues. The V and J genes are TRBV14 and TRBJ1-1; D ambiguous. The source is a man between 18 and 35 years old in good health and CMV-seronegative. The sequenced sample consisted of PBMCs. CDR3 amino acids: CASSQVSGRTEAFF. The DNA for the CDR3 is TGTGCCAGCAGCCAAGTTTCCGGGAGAACTGAAGCTTTCTTT. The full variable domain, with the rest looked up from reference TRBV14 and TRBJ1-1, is EAGVTQFPSHSVIEKGQTVTLRCDPISGHDNLYWYRRVMGKEIKFLLHFVKESKQDESGMPNNRFLAERTGGTYSTLKVQPAELEDSGVYFCASSQVSGRTEAFFGQGTRLTVV.